The 9 T cell receptor beta chains reported below all come from one sample, sequenced in a study of CD8 T cells in Susac syndrome. Random hexamers were used to reverse transcribe the RNA input (roughly 0.5 to 1 ug). TCRdb ran MiXCR on the immunoSEQ multiplex PCR reads and lists one entry per CDR3 protein. The data show just over 150,000 distinct CDR3 sequences, about 94% seen once. The sample taken for sequencing was CD8+ T cells from PBMCs. The source is a human donor with multiple sclerosis.

V gene TRBV27 combines with J gene TRBJ1-6; D not resolved. Deletions cut 0 bases from V and 0 bases from J, with 9 bases between. This CDR3 has 17 amino acids. The germline V gene encodes CDR1 MNHEY and CDR2 SMNVEV (reference sequence). The CDR3 DNA is TGTGCCAGCAGTTTATCCCGTGGGAGCTCCTATAATTCACCCCTCCACTTT. This codes for CASSLSRGSSYNSPLHF.

The chain has TRBV28 and TRBJ2-7, with 8 bases identical to TRBD2. Germline-derived CDR1 and CDR2 are MDHEN and SYDVKM. The V segment lost 4 bases and the J segment 0 bases; nucleotides outside the gene matches: 8. CDR3 length: 16 amino acids. The CDR3 DNA follows: TGTGCCAGCAGTTCCCGACTAGCGTTTACCTCCTACGAGCAGTACTTC. Translating gives CASSSRLAFTSYEQYF.

The V call is TRBV2, the J call TRBJ2-2; D is undetermined. The CDR3 is 15 amino acids. CDR1 and CDR2 (germline): SNHLY, FYNNEI. Trimming removed 3 bases from V and 4 bases from J, with 12 bases in between. The chain's CDR3 is CASSDSRMSTGELFF. The CDR3 bases are TGTGCCAGCAGTGACTCAAGGATGAGCACCGGGGAGCTGTTTTTT. Based on the CDR3 plus reference TRBV2 and TRBJ2-2, the full variable domain is EPEVTQTPSHQVTQMGQEVILRCVPISNHLYFYWYRQILGQKVEFLVSFYNNEISEKSEIFDDQFSVERPDGSNFTLKIRSTKLEDSAMYFCASSDSRMSTGELFFGEGSRLTVL.

This sequence joins TRBV15 and TRBJ2-5; perhaps D is TRBD1 or TRBD2 (5 bases each). V lost 5 bases, J lost 5 bases, and 30 bases lay in between. Germline CDR1 LNHNV, CDR2 YYDKDF (reference sequence). The CDR3 sequence is 19 residues long. CDR3 DNA sequence: TGTGCCACCAGCTCACGTACCTTACGGGGCGCTGAGGTTGGGGAGACCCAGTACTTC. Amino acid sequence: CATSSRTLRGAEVGETQYF.

J is TRBJ2-7 and V is TRBV9; perhaps TRBD1 as D (6 bases). Germline V lookup: CDR1 SGDLS, CDR2 YYNGEE. The CDR3 has 15 residues. V lost 3 bases and J 5 bases, leaving 18 bases between the germline ends. In DNA form, the CDR3 reads TGTGCCAGCAGCGCCTCCGGGACAATTTCCCACGAGCAGTACTTC. It yields the protein CASSASGTISHEQYF.

This clonotype was detected once. The rearrangement uses TRBV20-1 and TRBJ2-1; D is unclear. CDR3 length: 14 residues. V lost 6 bases to trimming and J lost 4 bases, with 16 bases between them. Germline V gene data show CDR1 as DFQATT and CDR2 as SNEGSKA (reference sequence). The CDR3 reads CSAKTYIEYNEQFF. DNA for the CDR3: TGCAGTGCCAAGACTTATATCGAGTACAATGAGCAGTTCTTC.

This clonotype was counted once. This chain links TRBV14 with TRBJ1-1; D gene ambiguous. Trimming left V 5 bases short and J 2 bases short, with 9 bases between. This CDR3 is 13 amino acids long. Germline CDR1 reads SGHDN; CDR2 reads FVKESK. Written as DNA, the CDR3 is TGTGCCAGCAGCAGGTCAGAAAACACTGAAGCTTTCTTT. Its protein product is CASSRSENTEAFF.

CDR3 coding DNA: TGTGCCAGCAGTCCGGGACCCTATAATTCACCCCTCCACTTT. It codes for CASSPGPYNSPLHF. The chain carries TRBV12-3 or TRBV12-4 and TRBJ1-6, with D possibly TRBD1 on 5 matching bases. The CDR3 spans 14 residues. With 5 bases removed from V and 2 bases from J, the gap between germline ends came to 7 bases.

V is TRBV5-1 and J is TRBJ1-2; the D gene is possibly TRBD1 (6 bases). CDR3 size: 13 residues. The germline CDR1 and CDR2 sequences are SGHRS and YFSETQ. Deletions cut 6 bases from V and 4 bases from J, with 13 bases between. CDR3 bases: TGCGCCAGCAAAAGGACAGCTAGCTATGGCTACACCTTC. Amino acids: CASKRTASYGYTF.